The rows below give T cell receptor beta chains drawn from one sample of a study of T cell responses to AZD1222 COVID-19 vaccine. Repertoires were generated with immunoSEQ multiplex PCR, while TCRdb's copy carries only in-frame clones and drops some. The sample gives about 110,000 clones, approximately 94% of which show up once; 2.9% is in the top ten. The sample was peripheral blood, taken 28 days after the second AZD1222 dose. All receptors come from an adult who received the AZD1222 COVID-19 vaccine. Both conserved end residues are part of each CDR3. The D gene is left open where the match is weak. Size values are once, few and many counts, or a class for expanded clones, and some rows have none.

cdr3_length	v_call	d_call	clone_size	j_call	cdr3_aa	cdr3_nt
14	TRBV6-1	.	.	TRBJ1-1	CASSESGDLTEAFF	TGTGCCAGCAGTGAATCAGGGGACCTCACTGAAGCTTTCTTT
16	TRBV7-8	TRBD2	.	TRBJ2-1	CASSSGASGNSGEQFF	TGTGCCAGCAGCTCGGGGGCTAGCGGGAACTCGGGGGAGCAGTTCTTC
14	TRBV5-1	TRBD1	.	TRBJ2-7	CASSSGQGDHEQYF	TGCGCCAGCAGCTCTGGACAGGGGGACCACGAGCAGTACTTC
13	TRBV30	.	.	TRBJ1-1	CAWRAQGNTEAFF	TGTGCCTGGAGAGCCCAGGGGAACACTGAAGCTTTCTTT
12	TRBV12-3/TRBV12-4	.	.	TRBJ2-1	CASNTIRVEQFF	TGTGCCAGCAACACGATTAGAGTTGAGCAGTTCTTC
15	TRBV14	TRBD2	.	TRBJ2-1	CASSRAGTSGSEQFF	TGTGCCAGCAGCCGAGCGGGGACTAGCGGGAGTGAGCAGTTCTTC
14	TRBV5-1	.	.	TRBJ2-1	CASSLRPGDNEQFF	TGCGCCAGCAGCTTGAGGCCCGGGGACAATGAGCAGTTCTTC
14	TRBV5-4	.	.	TRBJ2-2	CASSRDRGTGELFF	TGTGCCAGCAGCCGGGACCGGGGCACCGGGGAGCTGTTTTTT
12	TRBV2	.	.	TRBJ2-7	CATQETPYEQYF	TGTGCCACCCAGGAAACCCCCTACGAGCAGTACTTC
12	TRBV7-8	.	.	TRBJ2-7	CASSLVPYEQYF	TGTGCCAGCAGCTTGGTACCTTACGAGCAGTACTTC
13	TRBV19	.	few	TRBJ1-5	CASSIRVEQPQHF	TGTGCCAGTAGTATCAGGGTGGAACAGCCCCAGCATTTT
13	TRBV11-2	.	.	TRBJ1-5	CASSWNSNQPQHF	TGTGCCAGCAGCTGGAATAGCAATCAGCCCCAGCATTTT
14	TRBV5-5	.	.	TRBJ1-1	CASSLRQLNTEAFF	TGTGCCAGCAGCTTGCGGCAGTTGAACACTGAAGCTTTCTTT
17	TRBV15	TRBD2	medium-sized	TRBJ2-2	CATSYPAAGGLTGELFF	TGTGCCACCAGCTATCCGGCGGCGGGGGGCCTCACCGGGGAGCTGTTTTTT
18	TRBV27	TRBD2	.	TRBJ2-5	CASSLRVTSGGASETQYF	TGTGCCAGCAGTTTAAGGGTGACTAGCGGGGGGGCTTCAGAGACCCAGTACTTC
14	TRBV6-5	.	.	TRBJ2-7	CASSYSDPNYEQYF	TGTGCCAGCAGTTACTCCGATCCTAACTACGAGCAGTACTTC
14	TRBV5-1	.	few	TRBJ2-2	CASSLVAHTGELFF	TGCGCCAGCAGCTTGGTAGCGCACACCGGGGAGCTGTTTTTT
14	TRBV5-1	TRBD1	.	TRBJ1-6	CASSLDRGNSPLHF	TGCGCCAGCAGCTTGGACAGGGGAAATTCACCCCTCCACTTT
13	TRBV27	.	once	TRBJ1-2	CASSATAGYGYTF	TGTGCCAGCAGTGCAACCGCGGGCTATGGCTACACCTTC
14	TRBV28	.	.	TRBJ1-3	CASSRGGQRNTIYF	TGTGCCAGCAGCCGCGGGGGTCAAAGAAACACCATATATTTT
14	TRBV9	.	once	TRBJ2-7	CASSPPLASYEQYF	TGTGCCAGCAGCCCCCCGCTAGCTTCCTACGAGCAGTACTTC
14	TRBV29-1	TRBD1	.	TRBJ1-5	CSVGVGGANQPQHF	TGCAGCGTTGGGGTAGGGGGCGCGAATCAGCCCCAGCATTTT
9	TRBV20-1	.	.	TRBJ1-2	CSATGGNTF	TGCAGTGCTACCGGGGGCAACACCTTC
15	TRBV6-5	TRBD2	.	TRBJ2-7	CASSYKRLAGARQYF	TGTGCCAGCAGTTACAAGCGTCTAGCGGGAGCTAGGCAGTACTTC
13	TRBV7-9	.	.	TRBJ1-1	CASSLSADTEAFF	TGTGCCAGCAGCTTATCGGCGGACACTGAAGCTTTCTTT
15	TRBV5-5	TRBD1	once	TRBJ2-1	CASSLGQGAYNEQFF	TGTGCCAGCAGCTTGGGACAGGGGGCCTACAATGAGCAGTTCTTC
15	TRBV7-8	TRBD2	.	TRBJ2-1	CASSFASGLYNEQFF	TGTGCCAGCAGCTTTGCTAGCGGACTCTACAATGAGCAGTTCTTC
15	TRBV5-1	.	.	TRBJ2-3	CASSSRGLGTDTQYF	TGCGCCAGCAGCTCTCGGGGGTTAGGCACAGATACGCAGTATTTT
13	TRBV20-1	.	.	TRBJ2-7	CSASTFPAGEQYF	TGCAGTGCTAGTACGTTTCCCGCGGGGGAGCAGTACTTC
21	TRBV20-1	.	.	TRBJ2-7	CSASSSLLAGQPPRATYEQYF	TGCAGTGCTAGTTCCTCCCTACTGGCGGGCCAGCCCCCGCGGGCCACCTACGAGCAGTACTTC
16	TRBV6-1	.	.	TRBJ2-2	CASSEAGGLDTGELFF	TGTGCCAGCAGTGAAGCCGGGGGGCTGGACACCGGGGAGCTGTTTTTT